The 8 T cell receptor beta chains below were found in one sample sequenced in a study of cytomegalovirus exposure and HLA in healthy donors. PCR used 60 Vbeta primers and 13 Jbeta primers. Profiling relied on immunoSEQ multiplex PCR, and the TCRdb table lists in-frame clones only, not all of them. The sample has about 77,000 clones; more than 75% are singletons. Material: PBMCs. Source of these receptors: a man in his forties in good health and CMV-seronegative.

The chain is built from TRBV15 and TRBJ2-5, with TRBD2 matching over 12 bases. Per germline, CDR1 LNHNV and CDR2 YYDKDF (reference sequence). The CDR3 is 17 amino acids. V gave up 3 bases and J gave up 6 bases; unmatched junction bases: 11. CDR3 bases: TGTGCCACCAGCAGGACTAGCGGGGGACCACTAGTAAAGACCCAGTACTTC. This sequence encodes CATSRTSGGPLVKTQYF.

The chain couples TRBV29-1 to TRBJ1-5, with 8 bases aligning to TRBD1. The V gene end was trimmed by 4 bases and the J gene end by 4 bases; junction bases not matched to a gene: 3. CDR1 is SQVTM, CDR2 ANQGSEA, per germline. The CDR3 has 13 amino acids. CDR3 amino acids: CSVGQGRNQPQHF. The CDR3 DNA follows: TGCAGCGTTGGACAGGGGAGGAATCAGCCCCAGCATTTT.

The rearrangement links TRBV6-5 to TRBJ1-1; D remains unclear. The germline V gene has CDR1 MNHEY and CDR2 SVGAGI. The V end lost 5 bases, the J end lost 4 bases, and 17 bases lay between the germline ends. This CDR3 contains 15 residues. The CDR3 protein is CASSGPGVGITEAFF. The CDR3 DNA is TGTGCCAGCAGTGGTCCGGGAGTTGGGATCACTGAAGCTTTCTTT.

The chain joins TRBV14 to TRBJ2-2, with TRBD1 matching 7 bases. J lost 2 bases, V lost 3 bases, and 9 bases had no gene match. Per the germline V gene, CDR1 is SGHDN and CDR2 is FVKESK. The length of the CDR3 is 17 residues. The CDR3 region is CASSQYRDRINTGELFF. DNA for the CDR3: TGTGCCAGCAGCCAGTACCGGGACAGAATTAACACCGGGGAGCTGTTTTTT.

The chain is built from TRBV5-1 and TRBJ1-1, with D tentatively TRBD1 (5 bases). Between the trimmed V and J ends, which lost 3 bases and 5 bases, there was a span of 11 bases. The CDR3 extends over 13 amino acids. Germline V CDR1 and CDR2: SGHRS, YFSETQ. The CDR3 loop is CASSYQGGTEAFF. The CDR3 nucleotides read TGCGCCAGCAGCTATCAGGGTGGGACTGAAGCTTTCTTT.

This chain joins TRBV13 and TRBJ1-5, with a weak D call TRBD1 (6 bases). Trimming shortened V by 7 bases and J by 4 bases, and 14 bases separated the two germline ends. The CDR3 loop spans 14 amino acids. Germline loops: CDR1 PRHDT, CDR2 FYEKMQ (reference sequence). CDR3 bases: TGTGCCAGCACCAGGGGAGTGGGTAATCAGCCCCAGCATTTT. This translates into CASTRGVGNQPQHF.

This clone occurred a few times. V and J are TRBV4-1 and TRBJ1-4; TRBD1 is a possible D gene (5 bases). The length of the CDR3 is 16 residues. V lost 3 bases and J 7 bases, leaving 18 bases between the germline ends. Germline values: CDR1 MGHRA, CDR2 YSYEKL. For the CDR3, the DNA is TGCGCCAGCAGCCACCCCAAATCGGCAGGGTCTGAAAAACTGTTTTTT. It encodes CASSHPKSAGSEKLFF.

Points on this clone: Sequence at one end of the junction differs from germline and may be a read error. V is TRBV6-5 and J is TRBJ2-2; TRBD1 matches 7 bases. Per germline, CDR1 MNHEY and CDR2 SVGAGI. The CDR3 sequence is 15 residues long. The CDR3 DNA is TGTGCCAGCAGTTACGGGACAGTAAACACCGGGAAGCTGTTTTTT. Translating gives CASSYGTVNTGKLFF.